This is a list of T cell receptor beta chains from one sample in a study of regulatory T cells in long-lasting Graves disease. Using its own MiXCR run on the multiplex PCR reads, TCRdb lists one record per CDR3 protein. The table records more than 450,000 distinct CDR3 sequences, 9.5% to 15% of them present only once. The data were also submitted as part of a second study, on T cells in Graves' hyperthyroidism and ophthalmopathy.

This material consisted of peripheral blood mononuclear cells (PBMCs), taken at new diagnosis, from a patient treated with antithyroid drugs. The source is a young woman with Graves disease. Each CDR3 is given with its conserved first and last residue.

>TRBV7-9|15
CASSSGTSYTDTQYF
>TRBV2|14
CASSPGHTNYGYTF
>TRBV2|15
CASSEDSPVTGELFF
>TRBV4-1|14
CASSPPRTNYGYTF
>TRBV5-4|14
CASSLAGRVEELFF
>TRBV28|14
CASSAAQGARRAFF
>TRBV11-2|17
CASSHRTGRSYNSPLHF
>TRBV3-1|15
CASSRQGGILGELFF
>TRBV2|15
CASSEIKGSLYEQYF
>TRBV6-1|15
CASSPTGPGANVLTF
>TRBV9|13
CASSVGSPGTQYF